This T cell receptor (beta chain) was recovered during a study of HIV-infected patients and healthy controls. In this sample, this clonotype turned up many times. Whole blood was used without fractionation, so all unsorted peripheral T cells were included. cDNA was made from roughly 500 ng RNA using alpha and beta constant primers. Separate chain-specific third strand synthesis with multiplexing indices produced the alpha and beta libraries. One entry per CDR3 protein, called by TCRdb with MiXCR from the 5' RACE reads. Here the sample spans some 9,600 distinct CDR3 sequences, 7% to 8.5% being singletons. The CDR3 totals 13 residues. Germline V gives CDR1 SGHTA, CDR2 FQGTGA. V was clipped by 4 bases and J by 7 bases; unmatched bases: 6.

This chain joins TRBV7-3 and TRBJ1-1; 7 positions match TRBD1. This TCR was sampled from an adult with HIV infection. This material consisted of blood, taken before antiretroviral therapy. CDR3 protein: CASSSGQVNEAFF. The CDR3 DNA follows: TGTGCCAGCAGCTCCGGACAGGTTAATGAAGCTTTCTTT.